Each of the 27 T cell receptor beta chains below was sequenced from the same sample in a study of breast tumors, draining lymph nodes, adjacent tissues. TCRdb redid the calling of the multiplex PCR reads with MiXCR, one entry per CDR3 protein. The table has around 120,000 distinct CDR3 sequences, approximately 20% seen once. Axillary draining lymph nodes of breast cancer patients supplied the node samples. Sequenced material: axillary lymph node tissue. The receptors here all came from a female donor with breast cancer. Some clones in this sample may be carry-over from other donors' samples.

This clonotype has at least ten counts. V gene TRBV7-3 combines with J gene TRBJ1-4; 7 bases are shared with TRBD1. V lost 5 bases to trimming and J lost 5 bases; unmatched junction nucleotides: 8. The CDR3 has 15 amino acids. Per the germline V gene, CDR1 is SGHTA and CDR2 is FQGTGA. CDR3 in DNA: TGTGCCAGCAGCAGAACCGGGACAGAGAATGAAAAACTGTTTTTT. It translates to CASSRTGTENEKLFF.

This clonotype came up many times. The CDR3 DNA is TGTGCCAGCATCCGAGGGGCGACTAGCGGGAGTACCCAATATACGCAGTATTTT. Amino acids: CASIRGATSGSTQYTQYF. The chain carries TRBV12-3 or TRBV12-4 and TRBJ2-3, with TRBD2 matching 12 bases. V was pared by 7 bases and J by 7 bases, with 18 bases of the junction left unmatched. This CDR3 comprises 18 residues.

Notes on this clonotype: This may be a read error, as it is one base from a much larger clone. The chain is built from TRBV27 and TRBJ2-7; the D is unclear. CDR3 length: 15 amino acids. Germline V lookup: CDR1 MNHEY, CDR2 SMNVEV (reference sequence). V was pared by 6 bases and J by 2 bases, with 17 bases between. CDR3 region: CASRLGTNGTYEQYF. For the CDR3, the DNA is TGTGCCAGCAGATTAGGTACTAACGGAACCTACGAGCAGTACTTC.

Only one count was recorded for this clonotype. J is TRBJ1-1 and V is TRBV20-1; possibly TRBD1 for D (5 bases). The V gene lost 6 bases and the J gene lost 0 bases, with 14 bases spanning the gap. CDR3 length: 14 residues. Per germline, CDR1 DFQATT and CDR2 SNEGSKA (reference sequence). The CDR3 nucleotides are TGCAGTGCCAGCACCGGGGGGATGAACACTGAAGCTTTCTTT. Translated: CSASTGGMNTEAFF.

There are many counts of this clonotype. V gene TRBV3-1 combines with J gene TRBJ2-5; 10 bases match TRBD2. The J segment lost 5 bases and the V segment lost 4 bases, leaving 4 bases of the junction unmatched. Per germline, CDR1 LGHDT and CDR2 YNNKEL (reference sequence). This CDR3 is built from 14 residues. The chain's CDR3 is CASSPSGRGETQYF. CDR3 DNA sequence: TGTGCCAGCAGCCCTAGCGGGAGAGGTGAGACCCAGTACTTC.

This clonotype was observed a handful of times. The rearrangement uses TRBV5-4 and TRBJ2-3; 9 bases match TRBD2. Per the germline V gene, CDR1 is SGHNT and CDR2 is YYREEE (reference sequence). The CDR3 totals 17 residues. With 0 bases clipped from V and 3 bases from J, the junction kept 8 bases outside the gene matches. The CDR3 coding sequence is TGTGCCAGCAGCTTGGCGGGCCTAGCGGGGAGGACAGATACGCAGTATTTT. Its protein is CASSLAGLAGRTDTQYF. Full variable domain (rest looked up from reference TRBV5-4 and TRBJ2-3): ETGVTQSPTHLIKTRGQQVTLRCSSQSGHNTVSWYQQALGQGPQFIFQYYREEENGRGNFPPRFSGLQFPNYSSELNVNALELDDSALYLCASSLAGLAGRTDTQYFGPGTRLTVL.

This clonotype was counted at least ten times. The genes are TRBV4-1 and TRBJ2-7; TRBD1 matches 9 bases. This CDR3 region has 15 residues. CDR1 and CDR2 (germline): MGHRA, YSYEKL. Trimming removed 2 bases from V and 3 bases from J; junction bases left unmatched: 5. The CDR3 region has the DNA TGCGCCAGCAGCCAATTATACAGGGGGCTCTACGAGCAGTACTTC. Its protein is CASSQLYRGLYEQYF.

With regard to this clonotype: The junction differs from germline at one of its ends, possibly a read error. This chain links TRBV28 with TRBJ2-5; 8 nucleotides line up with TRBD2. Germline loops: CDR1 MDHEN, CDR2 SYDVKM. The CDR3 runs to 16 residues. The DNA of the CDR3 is TGTGCCAGCAGTTCCCCTGCGGGAGGAAGACGAGAGACCCGGTACTTC. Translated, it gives CASSSPAGGRRETRYF.

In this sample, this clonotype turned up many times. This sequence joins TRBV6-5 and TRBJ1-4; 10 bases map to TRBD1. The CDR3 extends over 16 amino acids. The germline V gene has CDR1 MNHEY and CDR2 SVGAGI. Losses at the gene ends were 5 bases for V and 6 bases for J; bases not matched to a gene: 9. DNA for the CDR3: TGTGCCAGCAGTACCACCGGGACAGGGGTCTATGAAAAACTGTTTTTT. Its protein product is CASSTTGTGVYEKLFF.

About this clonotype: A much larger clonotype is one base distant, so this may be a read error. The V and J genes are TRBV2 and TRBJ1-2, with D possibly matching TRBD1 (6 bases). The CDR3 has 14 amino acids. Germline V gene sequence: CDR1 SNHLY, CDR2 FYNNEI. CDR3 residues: CATTWIGAVGGCTF. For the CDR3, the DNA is TGTGCCACCACCTGGATAGGGGCAGTGGGGGGCTGCACCTTC.

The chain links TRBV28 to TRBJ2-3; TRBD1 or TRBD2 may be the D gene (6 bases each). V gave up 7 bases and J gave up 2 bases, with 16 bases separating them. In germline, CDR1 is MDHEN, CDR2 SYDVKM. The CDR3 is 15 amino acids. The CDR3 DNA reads TGTGCCAGCACCCCCCGAGGGGGGCCCACAGATACGCAGTATTTT. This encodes CASTPRGGPTDTQYF.

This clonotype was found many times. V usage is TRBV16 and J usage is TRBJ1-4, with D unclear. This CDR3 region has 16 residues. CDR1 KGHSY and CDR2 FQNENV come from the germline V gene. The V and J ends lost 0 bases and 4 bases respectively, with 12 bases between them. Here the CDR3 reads CASSQSIRLDNEKLFF. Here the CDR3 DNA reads TGTGCCAGCAGCCAATCGATACGGCTTGATAATGAAAAACTGTTTTTT.

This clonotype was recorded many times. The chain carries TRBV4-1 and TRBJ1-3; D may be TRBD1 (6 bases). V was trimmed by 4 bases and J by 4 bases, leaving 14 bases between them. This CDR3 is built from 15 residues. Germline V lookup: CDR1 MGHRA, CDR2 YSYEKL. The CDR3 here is CASSPSGVSGNTIYF. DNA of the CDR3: TGCGCCAGCAGCCCTTCAGGGGTATCCGGAAACACCATATATTTT.

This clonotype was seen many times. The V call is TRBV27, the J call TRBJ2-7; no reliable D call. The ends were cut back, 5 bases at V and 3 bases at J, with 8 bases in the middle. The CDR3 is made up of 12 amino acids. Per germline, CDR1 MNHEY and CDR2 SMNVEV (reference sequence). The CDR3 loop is CASSHGRYEQYF. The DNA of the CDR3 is TGTGCCAGCAGTCACGGACGCTACGAGCAGTACTTC.

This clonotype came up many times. This chain's CDR3 is CASRTQDRQANYGYTF. In nucleotides, the CDR3 is TGTGCCAGCAGGACCCAGGACAGGCAAGCTAACTATGGCTACACCTTC. This chain joins TRBV6-5 and TRBJ1-2, with 7 nucleotides matching TRBD1. This CDR3 is 16 amino acids long. Germline CDR1 reads MNHEY; CDR2 reads SVGAGI. The trim removed 6 bases at V and 0 bases at J, leaving 10 bases unmatched.

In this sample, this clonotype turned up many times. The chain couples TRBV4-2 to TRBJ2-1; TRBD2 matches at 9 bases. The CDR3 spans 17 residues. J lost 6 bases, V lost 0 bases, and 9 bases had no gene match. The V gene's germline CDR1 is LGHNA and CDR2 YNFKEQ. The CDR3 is CASSQDFSGSIRNEQFF. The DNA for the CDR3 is TGTGCCAGCAGCCAAGATTTTAGCGGGAGCATTCGCAATGAGCAGTTCTTC.

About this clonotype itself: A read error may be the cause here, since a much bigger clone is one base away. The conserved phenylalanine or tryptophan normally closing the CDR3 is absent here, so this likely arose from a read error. The CDR3 loop reads CASSRGTGTNYGYTL. CDR3 DNA sequence: TGTGCCAGCAGCCGAGGCACGGGGACGAACTATGGCTACACCCTC. The chain joins TRBV7-9 to TRBJ1-2, with TRBD1 as a possible D gene (5 bases). V was pared by 5 bases and J by 2 bases, with 15 bases between. Looked up from germline, CDR1 is SEHNR and CDR2 is FQNEAQ (reference sequence). The CDR3 consists of 15 residues.

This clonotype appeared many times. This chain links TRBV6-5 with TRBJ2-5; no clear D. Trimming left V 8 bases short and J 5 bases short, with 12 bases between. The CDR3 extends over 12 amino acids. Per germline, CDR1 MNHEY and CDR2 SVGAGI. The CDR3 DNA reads TGTGCCAGCGGAGACCCCCGGGAGACCCAGTACTTC. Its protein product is CASGDPRETQYF.

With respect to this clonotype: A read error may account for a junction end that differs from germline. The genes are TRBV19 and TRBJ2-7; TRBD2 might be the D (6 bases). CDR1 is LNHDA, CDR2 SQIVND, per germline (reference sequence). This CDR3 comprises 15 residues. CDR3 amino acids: CAGSTGASATYEQYF. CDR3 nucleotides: TGTGCCGGTAGTACTGGGGCTAGCGCGACCTACGAGCAGTACTTC.

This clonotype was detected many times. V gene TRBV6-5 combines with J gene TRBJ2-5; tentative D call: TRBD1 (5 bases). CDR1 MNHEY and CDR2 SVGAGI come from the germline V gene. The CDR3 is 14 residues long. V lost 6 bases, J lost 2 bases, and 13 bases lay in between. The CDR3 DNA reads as TGTGCCAGCAGCGCCCGGACAACTCAAGAGACCCAGTACTTC. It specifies CASSARTTQETQYF.

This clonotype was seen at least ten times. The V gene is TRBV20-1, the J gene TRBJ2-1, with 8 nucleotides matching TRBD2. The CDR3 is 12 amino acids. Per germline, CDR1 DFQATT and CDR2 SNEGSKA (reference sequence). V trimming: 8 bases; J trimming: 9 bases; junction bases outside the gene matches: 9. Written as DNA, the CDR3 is TGCAGTAGCGGGAGAGATCTAGGTGAGCAGTTCTTC. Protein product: CSSGRDLGEQFF.

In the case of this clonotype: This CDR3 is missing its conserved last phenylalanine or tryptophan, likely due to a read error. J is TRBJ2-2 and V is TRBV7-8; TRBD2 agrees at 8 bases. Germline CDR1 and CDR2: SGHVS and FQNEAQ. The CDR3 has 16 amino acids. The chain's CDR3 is CAGSLELAGTTGELFV. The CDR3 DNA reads TGTGCCGGCAGCTTAGAATTAGCGGGGACGACCGGGGAGCTGTTTGTT.

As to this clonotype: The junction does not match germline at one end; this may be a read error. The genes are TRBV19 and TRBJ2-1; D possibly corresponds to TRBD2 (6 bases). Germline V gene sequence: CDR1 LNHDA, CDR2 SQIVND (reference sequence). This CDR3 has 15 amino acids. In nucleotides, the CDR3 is TGTACCAGTAGTATAACCGCGGGGAACAACAATGAGCAGTTCTTC. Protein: CTSSITAGNNNEQFF.

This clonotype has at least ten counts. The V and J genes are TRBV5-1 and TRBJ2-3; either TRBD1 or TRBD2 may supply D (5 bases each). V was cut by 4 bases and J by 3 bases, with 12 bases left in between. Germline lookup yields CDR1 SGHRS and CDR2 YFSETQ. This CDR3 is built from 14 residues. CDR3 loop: CASSRQRITDTQYF. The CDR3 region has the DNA TGCGCCAGCAGCCGACAGCGGATAACAGATACGCAGTATTTT.

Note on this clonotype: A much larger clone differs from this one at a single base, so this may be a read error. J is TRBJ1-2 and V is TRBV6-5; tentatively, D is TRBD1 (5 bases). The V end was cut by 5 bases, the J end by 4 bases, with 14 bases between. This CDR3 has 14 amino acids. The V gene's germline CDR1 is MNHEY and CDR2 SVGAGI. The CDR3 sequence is CASSQTGGCYGYTF. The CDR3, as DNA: TGTGCCAGCAGTCAGACGGGGGGGTGCTATGGCTACACCTTC.

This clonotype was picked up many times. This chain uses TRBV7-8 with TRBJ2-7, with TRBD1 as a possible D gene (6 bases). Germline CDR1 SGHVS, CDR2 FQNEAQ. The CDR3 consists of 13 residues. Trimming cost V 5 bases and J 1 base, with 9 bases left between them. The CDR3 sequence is CASSQGHSYEQYF. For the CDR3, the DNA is TGTGCCAGCAGCCAGGGACATTCCTACGAGCAGTACTTC.

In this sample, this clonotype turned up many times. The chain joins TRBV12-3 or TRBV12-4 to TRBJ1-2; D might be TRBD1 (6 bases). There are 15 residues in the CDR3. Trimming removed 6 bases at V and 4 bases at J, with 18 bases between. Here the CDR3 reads CASSSGTPDAYGYTF. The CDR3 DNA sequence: TGTGCCAGCAGCTCCGGGACACCTGACGCCTATGGCTACACCTTC.